One sample yielded the 26 T cell receptor beta chains listed below, sequenced in a study of blood T cells in healthy people across ages. The use of a sample-barcoded 5' primer and a J-beta primer mix characterized a second PCR of about 6 to 12 cycles. TCRdb re-called the 5' RACE reads through MiXCR, storing one row per CDR3 protein. The sample yields hundreds of thousands of distinct CDR3 sequences, roughly 20% seen once. What was sequenced was blood. The receptors originated from a man aged 65-85 years in good health.

The CDR3 nucleotides are TGTGCCAGCAGCCCGGGGGGGGTCGGGGATACGCAGTATTTT. Translated: CASSPGGVGDTQYF. V gene TRBV7-2 combines with J gene TRBJ2-3; 8 positions match TRBD2. V gave up 5 bases and J gave up 6 bases; unmatched junction bases: 7. CDR1 and CDR2 from the germline V gene are SGHTA and FQGNSA. CDR3 size: 14 residues.

A remark on this clonotype: At one boundary the junction diverges from the germline segment, which might be a read error. CDR3: CSVELGHKNTGELVF. The CDR3 DNA reads as TGCAGCGTTGAACTAGGACATAAGAACACCGGGGAGCTGGTTTTT. The chain combines TRBV29-1 with TRBJ2-2; D could derive from TRBD1 or TRBD2 (5 bases each). The CDR3 loop spans 15 amino acids. Germline assignment: CDR1 SQVTM and CDR2 ANQGSEA.

This clonotype has a single count. This sequence joins TRBV7-9 and TRBJ1-2; D not resolved. The germline V and J ends were trimmed by 5 bases and 8 bases, with 18 bases remaining between them. Germline V lookup: CDR1 SEHNR, CDR2 FQNEAQ (reference sequence). CDR3 size: 14 residues. The CDR3 nucleotides read TGTGCCAGCAGCGAACGGGCCTTAAACGGGGGCTACACCTTC. This gives the protein CASSERALNGGYTF.

This clonotype was observed a handful of times. V gene TRBV12-3 or TRBV12-4 combines with J gene TRBJ1-4, with 10 positions matching TRBD1. J lost 8 bases, V lost 6 bases, and 6 bases had no gene match. This CDR3 spans 14 amino acids. The CDR3 sequence is CASRAGTGEEKLFF. In nucleotides, the CDR3 is TGTGCCAGCAGAGCCGGGACAGGGGAGGAAAAACTGTTTTTT.

This clonotype was observed many times. The CDR3 region is CASSQPGQPNTEAFF. The CDR3 DNA is TGTGCCAGCAGCCAGCCGGGACAGCCGAACACTGAAGCTTTCTTT. The chain combines TRBV14 with TRBJ1-1, with TRBD1 matching 7 bases. Trimming removed 3 bases from V and 1 base from J; junction bases left unmatched: 5. The CDR3 runs to 15 residues. Germline lookup yields CDR1 SGHDN and CDR2 FVKESK.

V usage is TRBV5-4 and J usage is TRBJ2-3; D ambiguous. CDR1 is SGHNT and CDR2 is YYREEE in the germline V gene (reference sequence). The CDR3 length is 15 residues. V dropped 4 bases and J dropped 0 bases, with 12 bases sitting between them. The CDR3 nucleotides are TGTGCCAGCAGCCCGGACCTACGTAGCACAGATACGCAGTATTTT. This sequence encodes CASSPDLRSTDTQYF. The full variable domain, with the rest looked up from reference TRBV5-4 and TRBJ2-3, is ETGVTQSPTHLIKTRGQQVTLRCSSQSGHNTVSWYQQALGQGPQFIFQYYREEENGRGNFPPRFSGLQFPNYSSELNVNALELDDSALYLCASSPDLRSTDTQYFGPGTRLTVL.

This chain joins TRBV5-4 and TRBJ2-1; tentative D call: TRBD1 (6 bases). V was clipped by 3 bases and J by 0 bases, with 13 bases between them. The CDR3 sequence is 16 residues long. Germline values: CDR1 SGHNT, CDR2 YYREEE (reference sequence). CDR3 DNA: TGTGCCAGCAGCTACCGCACAGGGCTCTCCTACAATGAGCAGTTCTTC. Translating it yields CASSYRTGLSYNEQFF.

The sample holds a few counts of this clonotype. Here the CDR3 DNA reads TGTGCCAGCAGTTTGGATTTTAGTAGTACGCAGTATTTT. Translated: CASSLDFSSTQYF. This chain uses TRBV27 with TRBJ2-3; D gene uncertain. The ends were cut back, 3 bases at V and 8 bases at J, with 12 bases in the middle. Germline V gene lookup returns CDR1 MNHEY and CDR2 SMNVEV (reference sequence). The CDR3 extends over 13 amino acids.

This clonotype has ten or more counts. The rearrangement joins TRBV28 to TRBJ2-7; TRBD1 matches 7 bases. CDR3 size: 12 residues. Germline assignment: CDR1 MDHEN and CDR2 SYDVKM. V was pared by 6 bases and J by 2 bases, with 1 base of the junction left unmatched. The CDR3 sequence: CASRQGTYEQYF. Here the CDR3 DNA reads TGTGCCAGCAGACAGGGGACCTACGAGCAGTACTTC.

CDR3 sequence reads: CASSIGQLNTGELFF. CDR3 nucleotide sequence: TGTGCCAGTAGCATCGGGCAGTTGAACACCGGGGAGCTGTTTTTT. This chain connects TRBV19 to TRBJ2-2; D is unclear. Germline V CDR1 and CDR2: LNHDA, SQIVND (reference sequence). The V end lost 6 bases, the J end lost 1 base, and 12 bases lay between the germline ends. The CDR3 covers 15 residues. Full variable domain (missing parts from reference TRBV19 and TRBJ2-2): DGGITQSPKYLFRKEGQNVTLSCEQNLNHDAMYWYRQDPGQGLRLIYYSQIVNDFQKGDIAEGYSVSREKKESFPLTVTSAQKNPTAFYLCASSIGQLNTGELFFGEGSRLTVL.

Only a few counts were recorded for this clonotype. The CDR3 DNA reads as TGCAGTGCTAGAGTTTGGACGGACAATGAAAAACTGTTTTTT. It specifies CSARVWTDNEKLFF. V usage is TRBV20-1 and J usage is TRBJ1-4; D not resolved. The CDR3 is made up of 14 amino acids. Per germline, CDR1 DFQATT and CDR2 SNEGSKA (reference sequence). Between the trimmed V and J ends, which lost 1 base and 5 bases, there was a span of 11 bases.

This clonotype turned up a few times. The chain links TRBV7-9 to TRBJ1-2; D not resolved. The germline CDR1 and CDR2 sequences are SEHNR and FQNEAQ (reference sequence). V lost 3 bases and J lost 8, with 13 bases in between. The CDR3 runs 13 residues. CDR3 residues: CASSFGVLEGYTF. DNA for the CDR3: TGTGCCAGCAGCTTCGGGGTGCTCGAAGGCTACACCTTC.

The chain joins TRBV6-1 to TRBJ2-3; 12 nucleotides match TRBD1. This CDR3 has 16 amino acids. V was clipped by 4 bases and J by 5 bases; unmatched bases: 7. CDR1 MNHNS and CDR2 SASEGT come from the germline V gene. CDR3 sequence: CASSGPGTGGGDTQYF. CDR3 nucleotide sequence: TGTGCCAGCAGTGGACCCGGGACAGGGGGCGGAGATACGCAGTATTTT.

This chain connects TRBV18 to TRBJ1-2; TRBD1 matches 8 bases. The CDR3 length is 17 residues. After removal of 6 bases from V and 0 bases from J, the junction contained 12 bases not matched to a gene. CDR1 is KGHSH and CDR2 is LQKENI in the germline V gene. In nucleotides, the CDR3 is TGTGCCAGCTCCACACCTCTGACAGGGGCCCCTAACTATGGCTACACCTTC. Its translation is CASSTPLTGAPNYGYTF. The full variable domain, completed using reference TRBV18 and TRBJ1-2, is NAGVMQNPRHLVRRRGQEARLRCSPMKGHSHVYWYRQLPEEGLKFMVYLQKENIIDESGMPKERFSAEFPKEGPSILRIQQVVRGDSAAYFCASSTPLTGAPNYGYTFGSGTRLTVV.

This chain links TRBV27 with TRBJ2-7; 10 bases align to TRBD2. Germline assignment: CDR1 MNHEY and CDR2 SMNVEV (reference sequence). The CDR3 runs to 15 residues. Trimming cost V 6 bases and J 6 bases; bases outside gene matches: 11. CDR3 in amino acids: CASSDSGTSDSEQYF. The DNA for the CDR3 is TGTGCCAGCAGCGATTCCGGGACTAGCGATTCCGAGCAGTACTTC.

V is TRBV3-1 and J is TRBJ2-5, with D perhaps given as TRBD1 or TRBD2 (5 bases each). From germline, CDR1 is LGHDT and CDR2 YNNKEL (reference sequence). CDR3 size: 15 residues. Trimming shortened V by 6 bases and J by 2 bases, and 16 bases separated the two germline ends. In nucleotides, the CDR3 is TGTGCCAGCAGGACAACCGGGACGTTGCAAGAGACCCAGTACTTC. Protein product: CASRTTGTLQETQYF.

This clonotype was observed a handful of times. The V gene is TRBV6-6, the J gene TRBJ1-6, with D possibly TRBD1 on 5 matching bases. The V end lost 6 bases, the J end lost 9 bases, and 9 bases lay between the germline ends. CDR3 size: 12 residues. The germline V gene encodes CDR1 MNHNY and CDR2 SVGAGI (reference sequence). The CDR3 DNA is TGTGCCAGCAGGAGTGGGGGTTCACCCCTCCACTTT. Encoded protein: CASRSGGSPLHF.

As regards this clonotype: At one boundary the junction diverges from the germline segment, which might be a read error. The V and J genes are TRBV19 and TRBJ2-7; D call uncertain. The CDR3 consists of 11 residues. Germline V gene data show CDR1 as LNHDA and CDR2 as SQIVND (reference sequence). The CDR3 DNA reads TGTGCCAATAGTAACGTCTACGGGCAGTACTTC. It is translated as CANSNVYGQYF.

This clonotype came up a few times. V is TRBV6-2 or TRBV6-3 and J is TRBJ2-1, with TRBD2 matching 14 bases. Germline values: CDR1 MNHEY, CDR2 SVGEGT. The CDR3 covers 14 residues. The ends lost 7 bases at V and 8 bases at J; junction bases unmatched: 4. The CDR3 coding sequence is TGTGCCAGCACCGGGACTAGCGGGAGCGATGAGCAGTTCTTC. Protein sequence: CASTGTSGSDEQFF.

The chain has TRBV4-1 and TRBJ2-1; a possible D gene is TRBD2 (5 bases). The CDR3 totals 16 residues. V was trimmed by 0 bases and J by 1 base, leaving 10 bases between them. Looked up from germline, CDR1 is MGHRA and CDR2 is YSYEKL. The CDR3 sequence: CASSQDGEKSYNEQFF. CDR3 DNA: TGCGCCAGCAGCCAAGATGGGGAGAAGTCCTACAATGAGCAGTTCTTC.

The chain couples TRBV9 to TRBJ2-7; D not resolved. V dropped 0 bases and J dropped 3 bases, with 10 bases sitting between them. This CDR3 has 14 residues. CDR1 and CDR2 (germline): SGDLS, YYNGEE. The CDR3, as DNA: TGTGCCAGCAGCGTAGGTCCCACGAACTACGAGCAGTACTTC. Its protein product is CASSVGPTNYEQYF.

The sample holds a few counts of this clonotype. This chain links TRBV18 with TRBJ2-7, with D unresolved. The V and J ends lost 0 bases and 5 bases respectively, with 14 bases between them. The CDR3 has 15 amino acids. Germline values: CDR1 KGHSH, CDR2 LQKENI. CDR3 sequence: CASSPPSSGFNEQYF. The CDR3 DNA reads TGTGCCAGCTCACCACCGTCTAGTGGGTTCAACGAGCAGTACTTC.

The V and J genes are TRBV7-2 and TRBJ2-5; a weak D match, TRBD1 (6 bases). The CDR3 is made up of 14 amino acids. CDR1 is SGHTA, CDR2 FQGNSA, per germline. Between the trimmed V and J ends, which lost 5 bases and 0 bases, there was a span of 10 bases. CDR3 residues: CASSSDRYQETQYF. CDR3 DNA: TGTGCCAGCAGCAGTGACAGGTACCAAGAGACCCAGTACTTC.

This clonotype appeared a few times. The rearrangement uses TRBV9 and TRBJ1-5; no clear D. Between the trimmed V and J ends, which lost 2 bases and 1 base, there was a span of 10 bases. The CDR3 is 15 residues long. CDR1 is SGDLS, CDR2 YYNGEE, per germline. The CDR3 bases are TGTGCCAGCAGCGTCTCGGGGAACAGCAATCAGCCCCAGCATTTT. This gives the protein CASSVSGNSNQPQHF. The whole variable domain, filled in from reference TRBV9 and TRBJ1-5, reads DSGVTQTPKHLITATGQRVTLRCSPRSGDLSVYWYQQSLDQGLQFLIQYYNGEERAKGNILERFSAQQFPDLHSELNLSSLELGDSALYFCASSVSGNSNQPQHFGDGTRLSIL.

J is TRBJ1-2 and V is TRBV9, with D tentatively TRBD1 (6 bases). The germline gives CDR1 SGDLS, CDR2 YYNGEE. The ends were cut back, 0 bases at V and 7 bases at J, with 10 bases in the middle. The length of the CDR3 is 13 residues. CDR3 amino acids: CASSVGVDSGYTF. For the CDR3, the DNA is TGTGCCAGCAGCGTAGGGGTGGACAGTGGCTACACCTTC.

This clonotype was seen more than once but under ten times. This chain connects TRBV9 to TRBJ2-5, with 14 nucleotides matching TRBD2. The CDR3 covers 17 residues. Germline loops: CDR1 SGDLS, CDR2 YYNGEE. The V gene end was trimmed by 0 bases and the J gene end by 2 bases; junction bases not matched to a gene: 3. The CDR3 DNA reads as TGTGCCAGCAGCGTAGGGACTAGCGGGGGGATTCAAGAGACCCAGTACTTC. This gives the protein CASSVGTSGGIQETQYF.